The entry below describes one T cell receptor beta chain. The antigen remains unidentified. The CDR3 runs to 15 residues. Trimming at V came to 1 base and at J to 3 bases, leaving 2 bases not matched to a gene. CDR1 LGHNA and CDR2 YSLEER come from the germline V gene. The source of the sample is a study of beta chain features in type 1 diabetes. Via CD45RO/CCR7/CD25/CD127/CD95/CD27, cells of the CD4+ naive, central memory, regulatory and stem cell-like memory subsets were sorted. Sequencing targeted expressed TCRB transcripts, as all isolated RNA had been reverse transcribed. Only in-frame clones appear in the TCRdb table, and some are missing; sequencing was by immunoSEQ multiplex PCR. The profile shows about 650,000 clones, around 12% of them singletons. Broader study findings: Shortening that was moderate but significant affected the TCRB CDR3s of Type 1 diabetes patients in all four CD4+ subsets. Type 1 diabetes patients had fewer VDJ junction insertions and more deletions. Compared with healthy donors, patients appeared to share more similar naive, central memory and regulatory TCRB repertoires.

The specimen was naive CD4+ T cells from blood. The sequence was collected from a man aged 30-40 years with type 1 diabetes. The chain has TRBV4-3 and TRBJ2-2; 7 bases fit TRBD1. The CDR3 protein is CASSQGQGDTGELFF. CDR3 nucleotides: TGCGCCAGCAGCCAAGGCCAGGGGGACACCGGGGAGCTGTTTTTT.